Ten or more counts support the clone carrying this TCR beta chain. The antigen is unknown. The cDNA came from 5'RACE with 10-nucleotide random UMIs. MiXCR, applied by TCRdb to the 5' RACE reads, yields one record per CDR3 protein. The table includes around 67,000 distinct CDR3 sequences, roughly 5% detected once. These data are taken from a study of neurological immune-mediated disorders. General study results and limits: Private repertoires in all groups were suggested, as expanded clones shared no CDR3 amino acid sequences across subjects. In multiple sclerosis patients, the repertoire cluster was unrelated to clinical or MRI findings.

CDR3 length: 15 amino acids. The V segment lost 3 bases and the J segment 0 bases; nucleotides outside the gene matches: 4. In germline, CDR1 is DFQATT, CDR2 SNEGSKA (reference sequence). This TCR derives from a man aged 18 to 35 with multiple sclerosis. Specimen: PBMCs. This chain links TRBV20-1 with TRBJ1-5, with 8 bases aligning to TRBD1. The CDR3 region has the DNA TGCAGTGCTAGGAGACAGGGGAATAGCAATCAGCCCCAGCATTTT. It translates to CSARRQGNSNQPQHF.